The sequence of this T cell receptor beta chain was determined in a study of shared clonotypes between healthy human individuals. Study-level background: Researchers assigned three CD4 naive, three CD4 memory, two CD8 naive and one CD8 memory plate to each donor.

The input for sorted-subset replicate PCRs was around 0.2 ug DNA, about 30,000 T cell genomes. Libraries were prepared by immunoSEQ multiplex PCR; TCRdb keeps only in-frame clonotypes and omits some of them. Of about 580,000 clones in the sample, roughly 98% were seen once. Germline V CDR1 and CDR2: MDHEN, SYDVKM. The CDR3 extends over 15 amino acids. V lost 3 bases to trimming and J lost 8 bases; unmatched junction nucleotides: 8. Naive CD8 populations comprised CD45RO-negative cells positively selected for CCR7, excluding terminally differentiated effector memory CD45RA+ cells. Every donor, a Caucasian adult, lived in Nashville, Tennessee.

Specimen: naive CD8+ T cells sorted from blood. The clonotype comes from a young man in good health. This chain connects TRBV28 to TRBJ1-5, with 9 nucleotides matching TRBD1. This CDR3 is CASSFAGQGLEPQHF. The CDR3 DNA follows: TGTGCCAGCAGTTTTGCGGGACAGGGCTTAGAGCCCCAGCATTTT.